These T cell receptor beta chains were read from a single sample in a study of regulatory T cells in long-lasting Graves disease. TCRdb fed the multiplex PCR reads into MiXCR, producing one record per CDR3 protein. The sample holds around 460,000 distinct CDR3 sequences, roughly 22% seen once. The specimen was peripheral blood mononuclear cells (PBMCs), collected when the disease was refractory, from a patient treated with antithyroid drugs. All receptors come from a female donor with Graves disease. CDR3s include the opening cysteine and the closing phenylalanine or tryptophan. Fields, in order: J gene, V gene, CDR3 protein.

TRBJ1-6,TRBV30,CAWKPYADSPLHF
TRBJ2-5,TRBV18,CASSPTPGQGIETQYF
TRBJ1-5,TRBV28,CASSLFQRIQPQHF
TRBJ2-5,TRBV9,CASSVGRLAGVQETQYF
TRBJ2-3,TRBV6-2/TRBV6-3,CASSDGGEDTQYF
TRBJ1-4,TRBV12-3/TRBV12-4,CASSRTFDRVEEKLFF
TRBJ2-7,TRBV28,CASTAVGGAYEQYF
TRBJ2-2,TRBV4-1,CASSRNGELFF
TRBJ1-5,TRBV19,CVSKDRVNQPQHF
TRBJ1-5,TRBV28,CASSGDGNHQPQHF
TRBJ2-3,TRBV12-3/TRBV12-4,CASSTVGTDTQYF
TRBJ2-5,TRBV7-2,CASSFIRRPRETQYF
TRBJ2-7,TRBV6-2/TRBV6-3,CASSYSTGILTYEQYF
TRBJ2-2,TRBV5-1,CASSVGVMDTGELFF
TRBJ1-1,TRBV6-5,CASSSIGTEAFF
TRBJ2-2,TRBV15,CATSETGAGTGELFF
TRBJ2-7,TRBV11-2,CASSFIGAPRKQYF
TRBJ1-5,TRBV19,CASRSGGAGNQPQHF
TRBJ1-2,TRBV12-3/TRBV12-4,CASTPLEEHGYTF
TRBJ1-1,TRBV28,CASTIFGSGLTEAFF
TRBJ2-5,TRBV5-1,CASSLNTGVETQYF
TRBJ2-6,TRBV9,CASSPGRTAMSGANVLTF
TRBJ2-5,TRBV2,CASSPTGGGETQYF
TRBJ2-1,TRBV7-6,CASSLRTSGTEQFF
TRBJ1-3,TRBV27,CASRLGAVGNTIYF
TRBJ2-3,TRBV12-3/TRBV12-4,CASSPPGLAGGNTQYF
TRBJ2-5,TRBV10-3,CAIREGGQETQYF
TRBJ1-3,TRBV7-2,CASPNLDSGGASGNTIYF
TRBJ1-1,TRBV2,CASTETENTEAFF
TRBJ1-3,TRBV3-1,CASSQDSQTDYSGNTIYF
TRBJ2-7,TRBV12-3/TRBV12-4,CASSPELTYEQYF
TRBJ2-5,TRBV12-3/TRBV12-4,CASSQYEGGRETQYF
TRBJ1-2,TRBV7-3,CASSPNPQGLGVYGYTF
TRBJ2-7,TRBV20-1,CSAGLAGGGSYEQYF
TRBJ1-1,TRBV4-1,CASSQGVSWTASFEAFF
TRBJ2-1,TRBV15,CATSGAGSSYNEQFF
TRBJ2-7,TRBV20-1,CSLRLAGNREQYF
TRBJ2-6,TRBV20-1,CSARDPGTGRNVLTF
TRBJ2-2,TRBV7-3,CASSSSGFPGELFF
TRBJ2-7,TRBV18,CASSPNDAGYEQYF
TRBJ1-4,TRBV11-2,CASSFETNEKLFF
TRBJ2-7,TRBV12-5,CASGLVLGYEQYF
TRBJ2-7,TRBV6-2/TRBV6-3,CASSYSPGQGVFEQYF
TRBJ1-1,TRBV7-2,CASSLDSVTEAFF
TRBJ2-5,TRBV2,CASRGLAALQETQYF
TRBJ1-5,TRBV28,CASSRTGTDNQPQHF
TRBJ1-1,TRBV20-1,CSASVRAGMEAFF
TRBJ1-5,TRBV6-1,CASSTGELSQHF
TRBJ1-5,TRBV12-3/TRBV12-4,CASSRQGLGQPQHF
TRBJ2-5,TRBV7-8,CASRFRGLQETQYF
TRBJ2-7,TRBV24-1,CATSDSYEQYF
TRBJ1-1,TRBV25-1,CASSEDRGLFSEAFF
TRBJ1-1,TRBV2,CASSQEGVIEAFF
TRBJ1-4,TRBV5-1,CASRTSPGSNEKLFF
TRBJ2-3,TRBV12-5,CASLGDTQYF